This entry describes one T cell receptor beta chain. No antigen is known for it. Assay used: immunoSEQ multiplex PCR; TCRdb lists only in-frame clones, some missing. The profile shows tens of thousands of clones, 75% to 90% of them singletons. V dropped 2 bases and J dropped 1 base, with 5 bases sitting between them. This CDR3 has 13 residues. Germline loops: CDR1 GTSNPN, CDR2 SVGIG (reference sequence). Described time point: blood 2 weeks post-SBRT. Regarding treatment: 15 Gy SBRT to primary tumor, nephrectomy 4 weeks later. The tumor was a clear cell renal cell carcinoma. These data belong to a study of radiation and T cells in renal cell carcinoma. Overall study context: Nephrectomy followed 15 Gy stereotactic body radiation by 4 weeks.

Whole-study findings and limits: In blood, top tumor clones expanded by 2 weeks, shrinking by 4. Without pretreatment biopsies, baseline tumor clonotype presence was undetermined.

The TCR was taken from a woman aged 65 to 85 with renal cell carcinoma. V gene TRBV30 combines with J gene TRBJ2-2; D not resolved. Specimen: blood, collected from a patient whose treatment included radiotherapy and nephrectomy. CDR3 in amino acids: CAWSLGNTGELFF. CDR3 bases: TGTGCCTGGAGTTTGGGGAACACCGGGGAGCTGTTTTTT.